This TCR beta chain was obtained from a study of radiotherapy plus CTLA-4 blockade in lung cancer. Study context: Among enrolled patients, over 15% responded and more than 25% achieved disease control.

Study findings and constraints: TCR clones from tumors expanded in blood after radiotherapy plus ipilimumab. Strongest reported response predictors: early blood clone changes and post-radiation interferon-beta.

Worth noting for this clone: The antigen is unknown.

In germline, CDR1 is ENHRY, CDR2 SYGVKD. V gave up 11 bases and J gave up 3 bases, with 28 bases separating them. CDR3 size: 17 residues. Some clones are missing from TCRdb's copy, which holds only in-frame ones; the method was immunoSEQ multiplex PCR. This sample carries 85,000 to 100,000 clones, more than 70% of them seen once, and the ten largest clones take 11% to 15%. The chain carries TRBV10-3 and TRBJ2-5; no clear D gene. The sequence derives from a human donor with non-small cell lung cancer that progressed on radiotherapy plus ipilimumab. Material: peripheral blood, obtained from a patient treated with radiotherapy plus ipilimumab. The CDR3 reads CAPQGLANRAPEETQYF. The CDR3 DNA reads TGTGCCCCCCAAGGCCTTGCCAACAGAGCGCCAGAAGAGACCCAGTACTTC.